Reported below is one T cell receptor (beta chain). What it recognizes is unknown. The data originate from a study of sequential checkpoint blockade in melanoma. Study-level information: Maintenance nivolumab came after either treatment sequence.

V dropped 0 bases and J dropped 7 bases, with 10 bases sitting between them. CDR1 SGHNT and CDR2 YENEEA come from the germline V gene. The CDR3 runs 14 residues. Study observations and caveats: Response in arm A was associated with pretreatment TIL clonality.

Produced via immunoSEQ multiplex PCR; TCRdb's table is partial and in-frame only. The sample carries some 7,000 clones, over 25% recorded once. Treatment reported: randomized to nivolumab then ipilimumab (arm A) or the reverse (arm B). The chain has TRBV11-3 and TRBJ1-5; D is possibly TRBD1 (5 bases). The clonotype was recovered from a human donor with melanoma. The sample here was tumor tissue (inferred from file names), taken from a patient given nivolumab and ipilimumab in sequence. The CDR3 nucleotides read TGTGCCAGCAGCTTAGATCAGGGCCCGCAGCCCCAGCATTTT. Protein sequence: CASSLDQGPQPQHF.